This TCR beta chain was captured in a study of cytomegalovirus exposure and HLA in healthy donors. On this clone: No antigen is known for it.

PCR employed 60 Vbeta and 13 Jbeta primers. Produced via immunoSEQ multiplex PCR; TCRdb's table is partial and in-frame only. The data contain 100,000 to 120,000 clones, 76% of them singletons. This CDR3 region has 17 residues. V lost 1 base to trimming and J lost 3 bases; unmatched junction nucleotides: 5. Germline V gene lookup returns CDR1 SEHNR and CDR2 FQNEAQ (reference sequence). Regarding the study as a whole: From TCR beta sequences, most subjects' HLA-A and HLA-B alleles were reportedly predicted accurately. Likely technical artifact: a cluster of highly shared sequence variants.

The sequenced material came from PBMCs. The chain recombines TRBV7-9 with TRBJ2-1, with 11 bases that match TRBD2. The receptor comes from a man under 40 in good health and CMV-seropositive. CDR3 region: CASSLGPGLADYNEQFF. Here the CDR3 DNA reads TGTGCCAGCAGCTTAGGCCCGGGACTAGCGGACTACAATGAGCAGTTCTTC.